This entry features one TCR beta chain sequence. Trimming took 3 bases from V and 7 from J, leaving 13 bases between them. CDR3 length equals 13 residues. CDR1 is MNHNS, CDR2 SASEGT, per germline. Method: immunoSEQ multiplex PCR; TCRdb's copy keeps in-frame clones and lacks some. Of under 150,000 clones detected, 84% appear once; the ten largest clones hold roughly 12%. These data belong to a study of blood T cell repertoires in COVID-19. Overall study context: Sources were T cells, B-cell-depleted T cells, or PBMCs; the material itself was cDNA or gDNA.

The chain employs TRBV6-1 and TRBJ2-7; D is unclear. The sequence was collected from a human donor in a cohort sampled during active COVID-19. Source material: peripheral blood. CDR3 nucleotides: TGTGCCAGCAGTGATCTCGCGGTCCTTGAGCAGTACTTC. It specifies CASSDLAVLEQYF.